The 14 T cell receptor beta chains reported below all come from one sample, sequenced in a study of chemoradiotherapy in HPV16-positive cancers. Profiled with immunoSEQ multiplex PCR; TCRdb holds only in-frame clones, not every one. The repertoire holds 5,000 to 6,500 clones, with 73% as singletons. The biological material was taken from a patient who underwent chemoradiotherapy. Receptors originate from a human donor with HPV-associated anogenital cancer.

This sequence joins TRBV18 and TRBJ2-5; TRBD2 agrees at 7 bases. In germline, CDR1 is KGHSH, CDR2 LQKENI. The CDR3 is 15 amino acids. The V gene end was trimmed by 4 bases and the J gene end by 4 bases; junction bases not matched to a gene: 9. CDR3 protein: CASSRGGVNLETQYF. CDR3 in DNA: TGTGCCAGCTCACGGGGAGGGGTCAACCTAGAGACCCAGTACTTC.

The chain is built from TRBV5-1 and TRBJ2-1; 7 nucleotides match TRBD2. This CDR3 has 15 amino acids. The V and J ends lost 1 base and 4 bases, in that order; junction bases with no gene match: 5. Looked up from germline, CDR1 is SGHRS and CDR2 is YFSETQ. The CDR3 nucleotides are TGCGCCAGCAGCTTGCAAAGCGGGGCTTACAATGAGCAGTTCTTC. Amino acid sequence: CASSLQSGAYNEQFF.

V usage is TRBV7-9 and J usage is TRBJ1-5; D is uncertain. In germline, CDR1 is SEHNR, CDR2 FQNEAQ (reference sequence). V was pared by 6 bases and J by 0 bases, with 6 bases between. This CDR3 spans 13 amino acids. CDR3 amino acids: CASSYNSNQPQHF. CDR3 sequence (DNA): TGTGCCAGCAGTTATAATAGCAATCAGCCCCAGCATTTT. The full variable domain, completed using reference TRBV7-9 and TRBJ1-5, is DTGVSQNPRHKITKRGQNVTFRCDPISEHNRLYWYRQTLGQGPEFLTYFQNEAQLEKSRLLSDRFSAERPKGSFSTLEIQRTEQGDSAMYLCASSYNSNQPQHFGDGTRLSIL.

The chain is built from TRBV28 and TRBJ1-5; D remains unclear. CDR1 MDHEN and CDR2 SYDVKM come from the germline V gene. This CDR3 comprises 13 residues. Trimming cost V 6 bases and J 5 bases, with 11 bases left between them. The CDR3 coding sequence is TGTGCCAGCAGCCTGCAAATCTATCAGCCCCAGCATTTT. This translates into CASSLQIYQPQHF.

The V gene is TRBV5-1, the J gene TRBJ2-1; weak D call: TRBD1 (6 bases). The germline V and J ends were trimmed by 4 bases and 10 bases, with 15 bases remaining between them. Germline CDR1 is SGHRS and CDR2 is YFSETQ. This CDR3 region has 13 residues. CDR3 coding DNA: TGCGCCAGCAGCCCTGGGACATTATTCGAGCAGTTCTTC. Translating gives CASSPGTLFEQFF.

This clone showed up just a few times. This rearrangement joins TRBV28 to TRBJ1-2; D gene ambiguous. The V and J ends lost 8 bases and 0 bases respectively, with 4 bases between them. Germline V gene lookup returns CDR1 MDHEN and CDR2 SYDVKM. This CDR3 has 11 residues. This CDR3 reads CASLTNYGYTF. The CDR3 nucleotides read TGTGCCAGCCTCACTAACTATGGCTACACCTTC.

The J gene is TRBJ1-6, the V gene TRBV27; TRBD1 might be the D (6 bases). Per the germline V gene, CDR1 is MNHEY and CDR2 is SMNVEV (reference sequence). CDR3 length: 16 amino acids. The V and J ends lost 4 bases and 1 base respectively, with 11 bases between them. Written as DNA, the CDR3 is TGTGCCAGCAGTTCACTTGGACAGTCCTATAATTCACCCCTCCACTTT. Protein product: CASSSLGQSYNSPLHF.

This clone has a handful of counts. The V call is TRBV5-1, the J call TRBJ1-5; a possible D gene is TRBD1 (5 bases). With 6 bases removed from V and 8 bases from J, the gap between germline ends came to 18 bases. Germline assignment: CDR1 SGHRS and CDR2 YFSETQ. The CDR3 has 14 amino acids. CDR3 DNA: TGCGCCAGCAAAGGACCCCTGAGGGGTAAGCCCCAGCATTTT. This encodes CASKGPLRGKPQHF.

The chain is built from TRBV5-4 and TRBJ1-4, with D possibly matching TRBD1 (6 bases). The V and J ends lost 0 bases and 1 base respectively, with 19 bases between them. Germline lookup yields CDR1 SGHNT and CDR2 YYREEE (reference sequence). The CDR3 is made up of 19 amino acids. Written as DNA, the CDR3 is TGTGCCAGCAGCTTGGGTCCAGGGGCCACCGGGAGAACTAATGAAAAACTGTTTTTT. It codes for CASSLGPGATGRTNEKLFF.

This clone occurred a few times. V gene TRBV19 combines with J gene TRBJ1-5, with TRBD1 identical over 8 bases. CDR3 size: 14 residues. Trimming at V came to 7 bases and at J to 5 bases, leaving 7 bases not matched to a gene. Looked up from germline, CDR1 is LNHDA and CDR2 is SQIVND (reference sequence). The CDR3 sequence is CASKTGETHQPQHF. The CDR3, as DNA: TGTGCCAGTAAGACAGGGGAGACGCATCAGCCCCAGCATTTT.

In this sample, this clone turned up once. V gene TRBV7-2 combines with J gene TRBJ2-1; D is unclear. The CDR3 is made up of 13 amino acids. The ends were cut back, 5 bases at V and 11 bases at J, with 16 bases in the middle. CDR1 and CDR2 from the germline V gene are SGHTA and FQGNSA. The CDR3 coding sequence is TGTGCCAGCAGCGCCAAGCCCTTAGGTCAGCAGTTCTTC. Its translation is CASSAKPLGQQFF.

The CDR3: CASSLVVRGDSPLHF. The CDR3, as DNA: TGTGCCAGCAGCTTAGTGGTCCGGGGTGATTCACCCCTCCACTTT. The chain employs TRBV7-2 and TRBJ1-6; D unresolved. The CDR3 length is 15 residues. Trimming stripped 1 base from V and 8 bases from J, with 12 bases between. The germline CDR1 and CDR2 sequences are SGHTA and FQGNSA.

Details on this clone: In the same sample, other DNA sequences code for this CDR3. This chain uses TRBV4-2 with TRBJ2-7; 9 positions match TRBD1. This CDR3 region has 15 residues. V was pared by 1 base and J by 2 bases, with 3 bases of the junction left unmatched. Germline loops: CDR1 LGHNA, CDR2 YNFKEQ. CDR3 amino acids: CASSQVGTGPYEQYF. Written as DNA, the CDR3 is TGTGCCAGCAGCCAAGTGGGGACAGGGCCCTACGAGCAGTACTTC.

This rearrangement joins TRBV5-1 to TRBJ1-1; the D is unclear. CDR1 is SGHRS and CDR2 is YFSETQ in the germline V gene. There are 14 residues in the CDR3. V gave up 4 bases and J gave up 4 bases, with 14 bases separating them. The CDR3 bases are TGCGCCAGCAGCACCGGAGGGTGGGCCACTGAAGCTTTCTTT. Amino acids: CASSTGGWATEAFF.